This is a list of T cell receptor beta chains from one sample in a study of regulatory T cells in long-lasting Graves disease. TCRdb fed the multiplex PCR reads into MiXCR, producing one record per CDR3 protein. Here the sample spans 370,000 or so distinct CDR3 sequences, around 15% being singletons. These sequences were also reported in another study, on T cells in Graves' hyperthyroidism and ophthalmopathy.

Material: peripheral blood mononuclear cells (PBMCs), obtained at new diagnosis, from a patient treated with antithyroid drugs. The receptors were sampled from a woman younger than 30 with Graves disease. Both conserved end residues are trimmed from each CDR3.

cdr3_aa: ASSYWTANTGELF
j_call: TRBJ2-2
v_call: TRBV6-5

cdr3_aa: ASSYSIQGGYEQY
j_call: TRBJ2-7
v_call: TRBV6-5

cdr3_aa: ASSLYRGGNEQY
j_call: TRBJ2-7
v_call: TRBV11-1

cdr3_aa: ATSDRPSGGHTDTQY
j_call: TRBJ2-3
v_call: TRBV24-1

cdr3_aa: VSSHPSLDEAF
j_call: TRBJ1-1
v_call: TRBV7-9

cdr3_aa: ASSQGQEGEKLF
j_call: TRBJ1-4
v_call: TRBV6-1

cdr3_aa: SASWLGKLF
j_call: TRBJ1-4
v_call: TRBV20-1

cdr3_aa: ASRPKTTDRGNYGYT
j_call: TRBJ1-2
v_call: TRBV2

cdr3_aa: ASSAKLGQGRVGEQF
j_call: TRBJ2-1
v_call: TRBV9

cdr3_aa: ASSLLGREMY
j_call: TRBJ2-4
v_call: TRBV12-3/TRBV12-4

cdr3_aa: ASAVPGQPYEQY
j_call: TRBJ2-7
v_call: TRBV28

cdr3_aa: ASYGQKDYGYT
j_call: TRBJ1-2
v_call: TRBV27

cdr3_aa: ASSGTGFSGYEQY
j_call: TRBJ2-7
v_call: TRBV2

cdr3_aa: SARVAGEGTEAF
j_call: TRBJ1-1
v_call: TRBV20-1

cdr3_aa: ASSYLGRDREETQY
j_call: TRBJ2-5
v_call: TRBV6-5

cdr3_aa: ASSEAGATDTQY
j_call: TRBJ2-3
v_call: TRBV6-1

cdr3_aa: ASSLGLRSGNTIY
j_call: TRBJ1-3
v_call: TRBV7-8

cdr3_aa: ASSSSGTNYGYT
j_call: TRBJ1-2
v_call: TRBV12-3/TRBV12-4

cdr3_aa: ASSYSMTNYGYT
j_call: TRBJ1-2
v_call: TRBV6-2/TRBV6-3

cdr3_aa: SAPGHTGTEAF
j_call: TRBJ1-1
v_call: TRBV29-1

cdr3_aa: AWSHQSTGELF
j_call: TRBJ2-2
v_call: TRBV30

cdr3_aa: ASSSYTHGTGELF
j_call: TRBJ2-2
v_call: TRBV5-1

cdr3_aa: ASSETIRAQY
j_call: TRBJ2-7
v_call: TRBV6-2/TRBV6-3

cdr3_aa: AIGTSPLH
j_call: TRBJ1-6
v_call: TRBV10-3

cdr3_aa: ASSQDSQGHQPQH
j_call: TRBJ1-5
v_call: TRBV3-1

cdr3_aa: ASGLGTSNYGYT
j_call: TRBJ1-2
v_call: TRBV12-5

cdr3_aa: ASSLRRLDYGYT
j_call: TRBJ1-2
v_call: TRBV12-3/TRBV12-4